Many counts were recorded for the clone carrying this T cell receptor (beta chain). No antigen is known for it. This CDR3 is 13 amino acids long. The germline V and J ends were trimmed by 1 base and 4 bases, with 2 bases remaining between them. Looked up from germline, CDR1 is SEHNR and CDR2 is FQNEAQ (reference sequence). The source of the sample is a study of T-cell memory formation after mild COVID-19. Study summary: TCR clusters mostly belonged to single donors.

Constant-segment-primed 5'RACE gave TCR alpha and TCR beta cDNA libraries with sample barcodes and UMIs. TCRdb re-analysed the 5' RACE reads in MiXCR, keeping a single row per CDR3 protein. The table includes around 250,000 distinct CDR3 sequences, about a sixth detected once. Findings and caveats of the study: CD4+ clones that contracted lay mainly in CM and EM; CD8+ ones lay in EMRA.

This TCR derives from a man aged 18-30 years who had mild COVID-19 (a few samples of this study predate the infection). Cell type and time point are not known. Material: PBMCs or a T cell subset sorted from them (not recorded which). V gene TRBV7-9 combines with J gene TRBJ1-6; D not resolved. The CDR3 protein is CASSLDYNSPLHF. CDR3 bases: TGTGCCAGCAGCTTAGATTATAATTCACCCCTCCACTTT.